The 15 T cell receptor beta chains below all came from one sample that was sequenced in a study of OX40 agonist ivuxolimab in advanced cancers. Measured with immunoSEQ multiplex PCR; TCRdb has only the in-frame clones, and not every one. This repertoire shows some 70,000 clones, more than 75% found once; its top ten account for about 0.68%. This sample comprised CD4+ or CD8+ T cells sorted from blood, obtained in a trial of the OX40 agonist ivuxolimab. Receptor source: an adult with an advanced solid tumor such as melanoma, head and neck, liver or kidney cancer.

J is TRBJ1-6 and V is TRBV2; D unresolved. The CDR3 loop spans 13 amino acids. The germline CDR1 and CDR2 sequences are SNHLY and FYNNEI. The V end was cut by 6 bases, the J end by 7 bases, with 10 bases between. CDR3 amino acids: CASRAPLNSPLHF. The CDR3, as DNA: TGTGCCAGCAGGGCACCCCTAAATTCACCCCTCCACTTT. Together with reference TRBV2 and TRBJ1-6, the CDR3 gives the full variable domain: EPEVTQTPSHQVTQMGQEVILRCVPISNHLYFYWYRQILGQKVEFLVSFYNNEISEKSEIFDDQFSVERPDGSNFTLKIRSTKLEDSAMYFCASRAPLNSPLHFGNGTRLTVT.

This clone was detected once. The CDR3 region is CASSQQAGPTETQYF. The CDR3 DNA reads TGTGCCAGCAGCCAACAGGCAGGACCCACAGAGACCCAGTACTTC. The rearrangement links TRBV4-2 to TRBJ2-5; unclear D gene. The CDR3 contains 15 residues. Germline loops: CDR1 LGHNA, CDR2 YNFKEQ. Trimming cost V 2 bases and J 4 bases, with 14 bases left between them.

The V call is TRBV7-2, the J call TRBJ1-2; tentative D call: TRBD1 (6 bases). Germline-derived CDR1 and CDR2 are SGHTA and FQGNSA. This CDR3 has 13 amino acids. The V gene lost 2 bases and the J gene lost 8 bases, with 12 bases spanning the gap. CDR3 loop: CASSLWDNQGYTF. The CDR3 bases are TGTGCCAGCAGCTTATGGGACAATCAAGGCTACACCTTC.

The gene calls are TRBV5-8 and TRBJ2-5; 7 bases align to TRBD1. The CDR3 is made up of 14 amino acids. Germline CDR1 and CDR2: SGHTS and YDEGEE. Trimming at V came to 4 bases and at J to 2 bases, leaving 5 bases not matched to a gene. CDR3 loop: CASSQVTGQETQYF. The CDR3 DNA reads as TGTGCCAGCAGCCAAGTGACAGGGCAAGAGACCCAGTACTTC.

V is TRBV7-9 and J is TRBJ2-7; 7 bases align to TRBD1. The germline V gene encodes CDR1 SEHNR and CDR2 FQNEAQ (reference sequence). J was trimmed by 2 bases and V by 3 bases; bases with no gene match: 10. This CDR3 region has 16 residues. This CDR3 reads CASSLGSGGTAYEQYF. The DNA of the CDR3 is TGTGCCAGCAGCTTGGGTTCAGGGGGAACCGCCTACGAGCAGTACTTC.

The rearrangement joins TRBV27 to TRBJ1-2, with TRBD1 matching 7 bases. The CDR3 contains 15 residues. The junction had 14 bases not matched to a gene; V was cut back by 5 bases and J by 8 bases. Germline V gene sequence: CDR1 MNHEY, CDR2 SMNVEV (reference sequence). In DNA form, the CDR3 reads TGTGCCAGCAGTCCCCGACAGGGCAGGGACTTCGGCTACACCTTC. Translation: CASSPRQGRDFGYTF.

The chain couples TRBV5-1 to TRBJ2-7; possibly TRBD1 for D (6 bases). The CDR3 runs to 13 residues. The V gene lost 2 bases and the J gene lost 2 bases, with 8 bases spanning the gap. Germline V CDR1 and CDR2: SGHRS, YFSETQ. The CDR3 DNA follows: TGCGCCAGCAGCTTCGGACAGACCTACGAGCAGTACTTC. It encodes CASSFGQTYEQYF.

The chain couples TRBV10-3 to TRBJ2-1, with 11 positions matching TRBD2. CDR1 is ENHRY, CDR2 SYGVKD, per germline. The V segment lost 5 bases and the J segment 2 bases; nucleotides outside the gene matches: 5. The CDR3 runs to 16 residues. Here the CDR3 reads CAISRTSGPTYNEQFF. The CDR3 DNA follows: TGTGCCATCAGTCGGACTAGCGGGCCAACCTACAATGAGCAGTTCTTC.

The chain employs TRBV5-8 and TRBJ2-5, with a tentative D call TRBD1 (6 bases). Trimming left V 4 bases short and J 5 bases short, with 24 bases between. The V gene's germline CDR1 is SGHTS and CDR2 YDEGEE. This CDR3 has 17 residues. The CDR3 region has the DNA TGTGCCAGCAGCCTTGGACAGACAGTCGTTACAGGGGAGACCCAGTACTTC. Amino acid sequence: CASSLGQTVVTGETQYF.

This clone was observed a handful of times. The chain carries TRBV29-1 and TRBJ1-1; D gene unclear. This CDR3 is 11 amino acids long. V was pared by 4 bases and J by 1 base, with 4 bases between. Germline CDR1 is SQVTM and CDR2 is ANQGSEA. The CDR3 sequence is CSVGRNTEAFF. For the CDR3, the DNA is TGCAGCGTTGGCAGGAACACTGAAGCTTTCTTT.

In this sample, this clone turned up once. The rearrangement uses TRBV6-5 and TRBJ1-2; no firm D call. V was clipped by 5 bases and J by 1 base, with 11 bases between them. The CDR3 is 14 residues long. Germline values: CDR1 MNHEY, CDR2 SVGAGI. The CDR3 sequence is CASSERFDNYGYTF. CDR3 DNA sequence: TGTGCCAGCAGTGAACGTTTCGATAACTATGGCTACACCTTC.

The chain recombines TRBV25-1 with TRBJ2-5; weak D call: TRBD1 (5 bases). Germline CDR1 and CDR2: MGHDK and SYGVNS. The CDR3 runs to 15 residues. V was shortened by 1 base and J by 5 bases, with 14 bases between the two germline ends. The CDR3 sequence is CASSEWVQGMETQYF. The DNA for the CDR3 is TGTGCCAGCAGTGAATGGGTCCAGGGTATGGAGACCCAGTACTTC.

The chain links TRBV19 to TRBJ1-5; 7 bases line up with TRBD1. Germline assignment: CDR1 LNHDA and CDR2 SQIVND (reference sequence). There are 16 residues in the CDR3. V shed 5 bases and J 1 base; nucleotides not matched to a gene: 8. The CDR3 nucleotides read TGTGCCAGTAGTTCAAGGACAGGACCAAGCAATCAGCCCCAGCATTTT. As protein: CASSSRTGPSNQPQHF.

V gene TRBV5-1 combines with J gene TRBJ2-3, with 9 bases identical to TRBD1. From germline, CDR1 is SGHRS and CDR2 YFSETQ. This CDR3 spans 16 amino acids. The V gene end was trimmed by 0 bases and the J gene end by 5 bases; junction bases not matched to a gene: 7. CDR3 DNA: TGCGCCAGCAGCTTGGGGGGACAGGGACGTGGAGATACGCAGTATTTT. Encoded protein: CASSLGGQGRGDTQYF.

The chain combines TRBV27 with TRBJ1-2; D remains unclear. The V and J ends lost 7 bases and 3 bases respectively, with 15 bases between them. CDR1 and CDR2 (germline): MNHEY, SMNVEV (reference sequence). The CDR3 runs to 14 residues. CDR3 sequence: CASTHSPEDYGYTF. The CDR3 DNA reads as TGTGCCAGCACCCACTCGCCGGAGGACTATGGCTACACCTTC.